This record covers a single T cell receptor (beta chain). A much larger clone differs from this one at a single base, so this may be a read error. This record comes from a study of regulatory T cells in long-lasting Graves disease. Time point: persistent/refractory GD, antithyroid drugs over 5 years with positive TRAb. Scientists built the TCR library using RNA that was extracted from PBMCs. The CDR3 is made up of 16 amino acids. Germline values: CDR1 MDHEN, CDR2 SYDVKM. V was trimmed by 8 bases and J by 0 bases, leaving 14 bases between them. The authors built TCR beta libraries using iRepertoire HTBI primers and Arm-PCR of CDR3 regions. Source study methods: Gene usage covered 62 TRBV and 14 to 15 TRBJ segments. Via MiXCR, TCRdb re-called the multiplex PCR reads, giving one row per CDR3 protein. TCRdb, not the authors, supplied the V and J calls. This sample has 400,000 to 600,000 distinct CDR3 sequences, with 20% to 25% found just once.

This chain connects TRBV28 to TRBJ1-6; D is undetermined. This clonotype was sampled from a female donor with Graves disease. Sequences were derived from peripheral blood mononuclear cells (PBMCs), sampled when the disease was refractory, from a patient treated with antithyroid drugs. Written as DNA, the CDR3 is TGTGCCAGCGGGGAATATCAGAGCTCCTATAATTCACCCCTCCACTTT. Translating gives CASGEYQSSYNSPLHF.